What follows are 2 T cell receptor beta chains derived from one specimen sequenced in a study of T cell responses to AZD1222 COVID-19 vaccine. TCRdb's copy holds only in-frame clones and misses some; the assay was immunoSEQ multiplex PCR. The sample lists 40,000 to 45,000 clones, over 60% seen once, with around 3.6% in the top ten. Sequencing was performed on peripheral blood, taken on day 0 of AZD1222 vaccination. The receptors here all came from an adult in good health.

This chain uses TRBV19 with TRBJ1-2, with D perhaps TRBD1 (5 bases). With 6 bases removed from V and 2 bases from J, the gap between germline ends came to 13 bases. The CDR3 contains 14 residues. CDR1 is LNHDA and CDR2 is SQIVND in the germline V gene (reference sequence). CDR3 bases: TGTGCCAGTAGACCAAGGGACGGAAACTATGGCTACACCTTC. Its protein product is CASRPRDGNYGYTF.

Here the CDR3 reads CATQPRTGGLSQPQHF. As DNA, the CDR3 is TGTGCCACCCAACCTCGGACAGGGGGCCTCAGTCAGCCCCAGCATTTT. V is TRBV28 and J is TRBJ1-5, with 11 bases fitting TRBD1. The CDR3 is 16 residues long. The germline V gene encodes CDR1 MDHEN and CDR2 SYDVKM. V dropped 10 bases and J dropped 6; count of bases not matched to a gene: 14.